These T cell receptor beta chains were read from a single sample in a study of T cell responses to AZD1222 COVID-19 vaccine. Clones were read by immunoSEQ multiplex PCR, and TCRdb kept only the in-frame ones, dropping some. The repertoire holds 100,000 to 120,000 clones, with 80% to 95% as singletons. The source material was peripheral blood, sampled 28 days after the second AZD1222 dose. Receptor source: an adult who received the AZD1222 COVID-19 vaccine. CDR3s include the opening cysteine and the closing phenylalanine or tryptophan. The D gene is left open where the match is weak. A row's size may be missing; if present it is once, few, many or a size class.

V	D	size	J	DNA	CDR3
TRBV5-6	NA	NA	TRBJ1-1	TGTGCCAGCAGCTTGGTGACGAACACTGAAGCTTTCTTT	CASSLVTNTEAFF
TRBV7-9	NA	NA	TRBJ2-6	TGTGCCAGCAGCTTTATCGTTTCGGTTTCTGGGGCCAACGTCCTGACTTTC	CASSFIVSVSGANVLTF
TRBV9	NA	NA	TRBJ2-7	TGTGCCAGCAGCGTAGAGGGGACTTACGAGCAGTACTTC	CASSVEGTYEQYF
TRBV30	NA	NA	TRBJ1-4	TGTGCCTGGAGTGTAGAGACAGGCTGGAATGAAAAACTGTTTTTT	CAWSVETGWNEKLFF
TRBV18	NA	NA	TRBJ1-6	TGTGCCAGCTCACCACGGACAGCAGATAATTCACCCCTCCACTTT	CASSPRTADNSPLHF
TRBV11-2	TRBD1	NA	TRBJ1-1	TGTGCCAGCAGCGCAGGGGGGTACACTGAAGCTTTCTTT	CASSAGGYTEAFF
TRBV5-1	NA	NA	TRBJ1-1	TGCGCCAGCAGCTCAGGACGGTACACTGAAGCTTTCTTT	CASSSGRYTEAFF
TRBV6-2/TRBV6-3	NA	NA	TRBJ1-3	TGTGCCAGCAGTAGGGACCGGCGAAGTGGAGGAAACACCATATATTTT	CASSRDRRSGGNTIYF
TRBV5-3	NA	NA	TRBJ1-1	TGTGCCAGAAGCTTGGGGGGTTCTCCAGGAGTCACTGAAGCTTTCTTT	CARSLGGSPGVTEAFF
TRBV5-6	NA	NA	TRBJ2-3	TGTGCCAGCAGCTTGGCCGACCCTAGCACAGATACGCAGTATTTT	CASSLADPSTDTQYF
TRBV24-1	TRBD2	NA	TRBJ2-1	TGTGCCACCGCCTCAGCGGGGGGATACAATGAGCAGTTCTTC	CATASAGGYNEQFF
TRBV15	NA	NA	TRBJ1-2	TGTGCCACCAGCAAGGGAGACTATGGCTACACCTTC	CATSKGDYGYTF
TRBV5-4	NA	NA	TRBJ1-4	TGTGCCAGCAGCTGGGGGGGGAGGGATAATGAAAAACTGTTTTTT	CASSWGGRDNEKLFF
TRBV28	NA	few	TRBJ2-3	TGTGCCAGCAGTTTACAGGGCGTGGATACGCAGTATTTT	CASSLQGVDTQYF
TRBV6-2/TRBV6-3	NA	NA	TRBJ1-1	TGTGCCAGCAGTTACTCCGGTCGGGGTCCCGACACTGAAGCTTTCTTT	CASSYSGRGPDTEAFF
TRBV7-9	NA	NA	TRBJ1-1	TGTGCCAGCAGCTTAGAGGATGGGGGCCGGACTGAAGCTTTCTTT	CASSLEDGGRTEAFF
TRBV19	NA	NA	TRBJ1-1	TGTGCCAGCGGGATGCGGGGCACTGAAGCTTTCTTT	CASGMRGTEAFF
TRBV19	TRBD1	NA	TRBJ1-1	TGTGCCAGTACCCCGACAGGGAGGAACACTGAAGCTTTCTTT	CASTPTGRNTEAFF
TRBV6-5	NA	NA	TRBJ1-4	TGTGCCAGCGGACGTGGATTATTCAATGAAAAACTGTTTTTT	CASGRGLFNEKLFF
TRBV18	NA	NA	TRBJ1-5	TGTGCCAGCTCCCCTACCAGCGGGGTTTACCAGCCCCAGCATTTT	CASSPTSGVYQPQHF
TRBV5-4	NA	NA	TRBJ1-2	TGTGCCAGCAGTCAACCGGGACGAGACTATGGCTACACCTTC	CASSQPGRDYGYTF
TRBV6-2/TRBV6-3	NA	NA	TRBJ2-1	TGTGCCAGCAGCCCGACCCTGTATGGTGAGCAGTTCTTC	CASSPTLYGEQFF
TRBV5-8	TRBD2	NA	TRBJ2-7	TGTGCCAGCAGCTTGGTAGCGGGCTCCTACGAGCAGTACTTC	CASSLVAGSYEQYF
TRBV27	TRBD1	NA	TRBJ1-6	TGTGCCAGCAGTTTAGGGACAGGGTCGGGGTATAATTCACCCCTCCACTTT	CASSLGTGSGYNSPLHF
TRBV18	NA	NA	TRBJ2-5	TGTGCCAGCTCACCAGGGGTAGGAGAGACCCAGTACTTC	CASSPGVGETQYF
TRBV19	NA	NA	TRBJ2-4	TGTGCCAGTAGTATCGGAGGAGGGAACATTCAGTACTTC	CASSIGGGNIQYF
TRBV29-1	NA	NA	TRBJ2-2	TGCAGCGTTTTAGATGCCAACACCGGGGAGCTGTTTTTT	CSVLDANTGELFF
TRBV10-3	NA	NA	TRBJ2-5	TGTGCCATCAGTGAGTCGATGGGCGCGGCCCAGTACTTC	CAISESMGAAQYF
TRBV4-2	NA	NA	TRBJ2-1	TGTGCCAGCAGCTTGGAGGGGGACAGCGACAATGAGCAGTTCTTC	CASSLEGDSDNEQFF
TRBV2	NA	NA	TRBJ1-6	TGTGCCAGCGGAGGACAGCTAAAGGGGTCACCCCTCCACTTT	CASGGQLKGSPLHF
TRBV2	TRBD1	NA	TRBJ1-5	TGTGCCAGCCGGACAGGGGCCGCTCAGCCCCAGCATTTT	CASRTGAAQPQHF
TRBV9	NA	NA	TRBJ2-2	TGTGCCAGCAGCGGACAGAACACCGGGGAGCTGTTTTTT	CASSGQNTGELFF
TRBV7-3	NA	NA	TRBJ1-6	TGTGCCAGCAGCTCGCTTACGACAGGCGCCTCCTATAATTCACCCCTCCACTTT	CASSSLTTGASYNSPLHF
TRBV5-5	TRBD1	NA	TRBJ1-2	TGTGCCAGCAGACCCAGGGGGGAGAACTATGGCTACACCTTC	CASRPRGENYGYTF
TRBV10-3	NA	NA	TRBJ1-1	TGTGCCATCAGTGATTCGGGGGCCGCCCTTAAAGCTTTCTTT	CAISDSGAALKAFF
TRBV9	NA	NA	TRBJ1-2	TGTGCCAGCAGCCCCAGTAGTTTCAGGGGTCCTAACTATGGCTACACCTTC	CASSPSSFRGPNYGYTF
TRBV11-1	NA	once	TRBJ1-3	TGTGCCAGCAGCTATGGACTCTCTGGAAACACCATATATTTT	CASSYGLSGNTIYF
TRBV4-3	NA	NA	TRBJ1-1	TGCGCCAGCAGCCAAGATCGATGGGGGCACACTGAAGCTTTCTTT	CASSQDRWGHTEAFF
TRBV7-2	NA	few	TRBJ1-5	TGTGCCAGCAGCTTAGCAGGGCTGGATCAGCCCCAGCATTTT	CASSLAGLDQPQHF
TRBV9	TRBD1	NA	TRBJ1-5	TGTGCCAGCAGCGAGTTGGACAGGGATCAGCCCCAGCATTTT	CASSELDRDQPQHF
TRBV18	TRBD2	NA	TRBJ2-4	TGTGCCAGCTCACCAACGCGGGGGAGTTTTGACATTCAGTACTTC	CASSPTRGSFDIQYF
TRBV28	TRBD2	NA	TRBJ2-4	TGTGCCAGCAGTTTATCCTTGACTAGCGGGGGGGCCCCCAAAAACATTCAGTACTTC	CASSLSLTSGGAPKNIQYF
TRBV7-9	NA	NA	TRBJ2-7	TGTGCCAGCAGGTGGGGGGACTCCTACGAGCAGTACTTC	CASRWGDSYEQYF
TRBV7-2	NA	NA	TRBJ1-1	TGTGCCAGCGGGGCGGAAGCTTTCTTT	CASGAEAFF
TRBV18	TRBD1	NA	TRBJ1-6	TGTGCCAGCTCACCAATAGGGACAGGGGTTAATTCACCCCTCCACTTT	CASSPIGTGVNSPLHF
TRBV19	TRBD1	NA	TRBJ1-2	TGTGGCCCGGGACAGCACTATGGCTACACCTTC	CGPGQHYGYTF